This TCR beta chain was identified during a study of shared clonotypes between healthy human individuals. Study conclusions and caveats: As a rule, naive subsets had a larger estimated richness than memory subsets. It was anticipated that sequencing depth would influence how many clonotypes donors shared. Sample collection involved blood only; tissue repertoires are likely different.

All participating donors were Caucasian adults from Nashville, Tennessee. A remark on this clone: The antigen remains unidentified.

Only in-frame clones appear in the TCRdb table, and some are missing; sequencing was by immunoSEQ multiplex PCR. The sample carries fewer than 3 million clones, under 95% recorded once. The ends were cut back, 4 bases at V and 6 bases at J, with 16 bases in the middle. This CDR3 spans 15 amino acids. Germline assignment: CDR1 MGHDK and CDR2 SYGVNS. This clonotype was obtained from a man aged 18 to 29 in good health. Some clones in this sample may be carry-over from other donors' samples. Sequencing used naive CD4+ T cells from PBMCs. The subset here: CD45RA+ positively selected. This chain joins TRBV25-1 and TRBJ2-1, with D unresolved. The CDR3 reads CASSATTLLGNEQFF. The CDR3 bases are TGTGCCAGCAGTGCGACGACTTTGTTAGGCAATGAGCAGTTCTTC.